One sample yielded the 31 T cell receptor beta chains listed below, sequenced in a study of cytomegalovirus exposure and HLA in healthy donors. With 60 Vbeta and 13 Jbeta primers, the PCR was carried out. The table came from immunoSEQ multiplex PCR; TCRdb's copy has only in-frame clones and leaves some out. The table records 150,000 to 200,000 clones, around 81% of them present only once. The sequenced sample was PBMCs. Receptors were obtained from a woman aged 30 to 39 in good health and CMV-seronegative.

The rearrangement uses TRBV6-6 and TRBJ2-1, with 10 bases aligning to TRBD2. The CDR3 is 16 amino acids. CDR1 MNHNY and CDR2 SVGAGI come from the germline V gene (reference sequence). The J segment lost 8 bases and the V segment lost 6 bases, leaving 13 bases of the junction unmatched. In DNA, the CDR3 is TGTGCCAGCAGGGTTTTTCCGAGCGGGAGGGCCGATGAGCAGTTCTTC. It codes for CASRVFPSGRADEQFF.

This clone was seen only a few times. The rearrangement uses TRBV19 and TRBJ2-2; D uncertain. The V and J ends lost 6 bases and 2 bases respectively, with 10 bases between them. CDR3 length: 14 amino acids. Germline V gene data show CDR1 as LNHDA and CDR2 as SQIVND (reference sequence). The CDR3 loop reads CASRGQLNTGELFF. CDR3 coding DNA: TGTGCCAGTAGGGGCCAGTTAAACACCGGGGAGCTGTTTTTT.

V is TRBV2 and J is TRBJ2-7; possible D gene TRBD1, 7 bases. V was cut by 1 base and J by 5 bases, with 18 bases left in between. CDR3 length: 16 amino acids. The V gene's germline CDR1 is SNHLY and CDR2 FYNNEI. CDR3 protein: CASSEEVTTGEDEQYF. The DNA of the CDR3 is TGTGCCAGCAGTGAAGAAGTTACCACAGGGGAGGACGAGCAGTACTTC.

This clone is a singleton in its sample. The rearrangement links TRBV19 to TRBJ2-1; TRBD2 agrees at 7 bases. V lost 7 bases, J lost 6 bases, and 21 bases stayed unmatched. The CDR3 consists of 18 residues. Germline values: CDR1 LNHDA, CDR2 SQIVND (reference sequence). The CDR3 sequence is CASTTVGRRTSSINEQFF. The CDR3 coding sequence is TGTGCCAGTACCACGGTGGGCAGGCGGACTAGTTCGATCAATGAGCAGTTCTTC.

CDR3 loop: CASSEGLSSGANVLTF. Written as DNA, the CDR3 is TGTGCCAGCAGTGAGGGACTTAGCTCTGGGGCCAACGTCCTGACTTTC. The rearrangement links TRBV2 to TRBJ2-6, with D possibly TRBD2 on 6 matching bases. The V gene lost 3 bases and the J gene lost 0 bases, with 9 bases spanning the gap. The CDR3 contains 16 residues. Germline assignment: CDR1 SNHLY and CDR2 FYNNEI. The whole variable domain, remainder taken from reference TRBV2 and TRBJ2-6, is EPEVTQTPSHQVTQMGQEVILRCVPISNHLYFYWYRQILGQKVEFLVSFYNNEISEKSEIFDDQFSVERPDGSNFTLKIRSTKLEDSAMYFCASSEGLSSGANVLTFGAGSRLTVL.

This clone occurred a few times. The J gene is TRBJ1-2, the V gene TRBV2; 7 bases are shared with TRBD1. Trimming cost V 8 bases and J 4 bases; bases outside gene matches: 7. The CDR3 runs to 13 residues. Per the germline V gene, CDR1 is SNHLY and CDR2 is FYNNEI. CDR3 region: CASGDSKSYGYTF. DNA of the CDR3: TGTGCCAGCGGGGACAGTAAAAGCTATGGCTACACCTTC.

This rearrangement joins TRBV5-1 to TRBJ1-3; D unresolved. V was cut by 6 bases and J by 0 bases, with 16 bases left in between. This CDR3 is 16 amino acids long. CDR1 and CDR2 from the germline V gene are SGHRS and YFSETQ. CDR3 bases: TGCGCCAGCACCAGAGAGGCCGTAAACTCTGGAAACACCATATATTTT. It translates to CASTREAVNSGNTIYF.

The rearrangement joins TRBV27 to TRBJ2-2; D gene ambiguous. The germline V gene encodes CDR1 MNHEY and CDR2 SMNVEV (reference sequence). Trimming removed 5 bases from V and 6 bases from J, with 16 bases in between. The CDR3 is 15 residues long. Written as DNA, the CDR3 is TGTGCCAGCAGTCAGGTTCTCACCGGCGCCGGGGAGCTGTTTTTT. It yields the protein CASSQVLTGAGELFF.

This chain uses TRBV4-3 with TRBJ2-5, with D unclear. Judging by the DNA end, TRBJ2-7 fits better; the J call may be wrong. Germline V CDR1 and CDR2: LGHNA, YSLEER. The CDR3 sequence is 16 residues long. The chain's CDR3 is CASSQDWAGSSYEQYF. The CDR3 region has the DNA TGCGCCAGCAGCCAAGATTGGGCAGGAAGCTCCTACGAGCAGTACTTC.

In regard to this clone: The junction shows a germline mismatch at one end, possibly a read error. V usage is TRBV7-9 and J usage is TRBJ2-4; 8 bases match TRBD1. The germline gives CDR1 SEHNR, CDR2 FQNEAQ (reference sequence). This CDR3 has 18 amino acids. This CDR3 reads CASSTRTPTGGTKNSQYF. The CDR3 nucleotides are TGTGCCAGCAGCACGAGAACTCCAACAGGGGGGACCAAAAACAGTCAGTACTTC.

This clone has more than one count but fewer than ten. The CDR3 region has the DNA TGCGCCAGCAGCCCAGAACGGGGCACCGGGGAGCTGTTTTTT. Protein sequence: CASSPERGTGELFF. The J gene is TRBJ2-2, the V gene TRBV5-1; D might be TRBD2 (5 bases). CDR3 length: 14 residues. CDR1 and CDR2 from the germline V gene are SGHRS and YFSETQ. Trimming cost V 4 bases and J 4 bases, with 11 bases left between them. Full variable domain (outside the CDR3, taken from reference TRBV5-1 and TRBJ2-2): KAGVTQTPRYLIKTRGQQVTLSCSPISGHRSVSWYQQTPGQGLQFLFEYFSETQRNKGNFPGRFSGRQFSNSRSEMNVSTLELGDSALYLCASSPERGTGELFFGEGSRLTVL.

V gene TRBV5-1 combines with J gene TRBJ2-5, with TRBD1 identical over 10 bases. The length of the CDR3 is 15 residues. J was trimmed by 1 base and V by 4 bases; bases with no gene match: 4. Germline V gene lookup returns CDR1 SGHRS and CDR2 YFSETQ. The CDR3 spells CASSRTGGPQETQYF. The CDR3 DNA reads TGCGCCAGCAGCCGGACAGGGGGTCCCCAAGAGACCCAGTACTTC.

This clone has a single count. The V call is TRBV7-9, the J call TRBJ2-7; tentative D call: TRBD1 (6 bases). V was clipped by 2 bases and J by 0 bases, with 14 bases between them. The CDR3 sequence is 16 residues long. Germline V CDR1 and CDR2: SEHNR, FQNEAQ (reference sequence). CDR3 in DNA: TGTGCCAGCAGCTTATCAGGGGAGTTTTTCTCCTACGAGCAGTACTTC. Its protein is CASSLSGEFFSYEQYF.

Note on this clone: A junction boundary mismatches the germline segment, possibly from a read error. Other DNA sequences within the sample encode an identical CDR3. The chain is built from TRBV4-1 and TRBJ2-6; 10 nucleotides agree with TRBD2. The CDR3 sequence is 18 residues long. Germline values: CDR1 MGHRA, CDR2 YSYEKL. CDR3 amino acids: CASSQEALAGAGANVLTF. CDR3 bases: TGCGCCAGCAGCCAAGAAGCGCTAGCGGGGGCTGGGGCCAACGTCCTGACCTTC.

CDR3 sequence (DNA): TGCGCCAGCAGCCAAGATTGGGCGGGAAACTACGAGCAGTACTTC. Its protein product is CASSQDWAGNYEQYF. V is TRBV4-3 and J is TRBJ2-7, with D possibly TRBD2 on 6 matching bases. V lost 0 bases to trimming and J lost 3 bases, with 12 bases between them. The CDR3 consists of 15 residues. In germline, CDR1 is LGHNA, CDR2 YSLEER.

This sequence joins TRBV7-2 and TRBJ2-5, with D possibly TRBD1 on 6 matching bases. The J call may be mistaken, given a closer DNA end match to TRBJ2-7. The CDR3 loop spans 14 amino acids. Per germline, CDR1 SGHTA and CDR2 FQGNSA. The CDR3 loop is CASSQTLRGAEQYF. The CDR3 coding sequence is TGTGCCAGCAGCCAAACACTCAGGGGAGCCGAGCAGTACTTC.

This clone was seen a single time. V is TRBV5-4 and J is TRBJ2-7; no reliable D call. The CDR3 consists of 11 residues. Between the trimmed V and J ends, which lost 1 base and 5 bases, there was a span of 4 bases. The germline V gene encodes CDR1 SGHNT and CDR2 YYREEE (reference sequence). This chain's CDR3 is CASSLSNEQYF. The CDR3 DNA is TGTGCCAGCAGCTTGAGCAACGAGCAGTACTTC.

The J gene is TRBJ2-5, the V gene TRBV2, with 9 bases lining up with TRBD1. The CDR3 contains 17 residues. Germline-derived CDR1 and CDR2 are SNHLY and FYNNEI. J gave up 3 bases and V 3 bases, and 11 bases lay outside the gene matches. DNA of the CDR3: TGTGCCAGCAGTGACCAACAGGGGGCCATGTTTGAAGAGACCCAGTACTTC. Amino acid sequence: CASSDQQGAMFEETQYF.

The CDR3 DNA follows: TGCGCCAGCAGCCAGACTAGCGGGAGTTCCTACGAGCAGTACTTC. This gives the protein CASSQTSGSSYEQYF. The chain recombines TRBV5-1 with TRBJ2-7; 12 bases are shared with TRBD2. CDR3 length: 15 amino acids. V gave up 4 bases and J gave up 1 base; unmatched junction bases: 3. Germline V CDR1 and CDR2: SGHRS, YFSETQ.

The chain joins TRBV7-2 to TRBJ1-5; 9 bases match TRBD1. The CDR3 loop spans 14 amino acids. Germline-derived CDR1 and CDR2 are SGHTA and FQGNSA. The trim removed 4 bases at V and 7 bases at J, leaving 5 bases unmatched. The CDR3 DNA is TGTGCCAGCAGCTCGGGACAGGGCGGCCAGCCCCAGCATTTT. Protein sequence: CASSSGQGGQPQHF.

The chain has TRBV27 and TRBJ2-7, with D unclear. Germline V gives CDR1 MNHEY, CDR2 SMNVEV (reference sequence). The V end was cut by 2 bases, the J end by 3 bases, with 11 bases between. The CDR3 is 14 amino acids. The CDR3 coding sequence is TGTGCCAGCAGTTTAAACTCGGCAGGCTACGAGCAGTACTTC. Protein sequence: CASSLNSAGYEQYF.

The J gene is TRBJ1-3, the V gene TRBV11-2; 8 nucleotides agree with TRBD1. The germline CDR1 and CDR2 sequences are SGHAT and FQNNGV. This CDR3 region has 14 residues. V gave up 4 bases and J gave up 2 bases; unmatched junction bases: 1. The CDR3 DNA follows: TGTGCCAGCAGCTCGGACAGGGCTGGAAACACCATATATTTT. Residues: CASSSDRAGNTIYF.

The chain uses TRBV13 and TRBJ1-1; a possible D gene is TRBD1 (6 bases). Germline assignment: CDR1 PRHDT and CDR2 FYEKMQ (reference sequence). Trimming shortened V by 6 bases and J by 7 bases, and 24 bases separated the two germline ends. The CDR3 sequence is 16 residues long. The CDR3 sequence is CASSPTLTGWFSEAFF. DNA for the CDR3: TGTGCCAGCAGTCCCACCCTCACAGGGTGGTTTAGTGAAGCTTTCTTT.

This clone was observed once. The chain combines TRBV9 with TRBJ1-5, with D unresolved. Germline assignment: CDR1 SGDLS and CDR2 YYNGEE. Trimming shortened V by 1 base and J by 10 bases, and 12 bases separated the two germline ends. The CDR3 length is 13 residues. CDR3 bases: TGTGCCAGCAGCGTACCCAGTCTAGAACCCCAGCATTTT. It translates to CASSVPSLEPQHF.

The chain is built from TRBV6-5 and TRBJ2-1; D call uncertain. The ends were cut back, 9 bases at V and 4 bases at J, with 16 bases in the middle. The CDR3 consists of 14 residues. Looked up from germline, CDR1 is MNHEY and CDR2 is SVGAGI. The CDR3 here is CASNNRASYNEQFF. The DNA of the CDR3 is TGTGCCAGTAACAACAGAGCCTCATACAATGAGCAGTTCTTC.

V and J are TRBV14 and TRBJ2-1, with D perhaps TRBD2 (6 bases). The CDR3 has 16 residues. V was cut by 0 bases and J by 4 bases, with 13 bases left in between. CDR1 SGHDN and CDR2 FVKESK come from the germline V gene. The CDR3: CASSQESFAGYNEQFF. DNA for the CDR3: TGTGCCAGCAGCCAAGAATCCTTTGCGGGATACAATGAGCAGTTCTTC.

This chain joins TRBV7-2 and TRBJ2-1; D may be TRBD1 (5 bases). The V gene lost 1 base and the J gene lost 9 bases, with 13 bases spanning the gap. This CDR3 is built from 14 residues. Germline assignment: CDR1 SGHTA and CDR2 FQGNSA. The CDR3 nucleotides read TGTGCCAGCAGCTTAGAACTACAGGTCATTGAGCAGTTCTTC. It codes for CASSLELQVIEQFF.

The chain joins TRBV4-2 to TRBJ2-2, with 8 bases identical to TRBD1. There are 15 residues in the CDR3. Trimming removed 4 bases from V and 3 bases from J; junction bases left unmatched: 4. Germline values: CDR1 LGHNA, CDR2 YNFKEQ. The CDR3 here is CASSRGQGDTGELFF. The CDR3 bases are TGTGCCAGCAGCCGAGGACAGGGAGACACCGGGGAGCTGTTTTTT.

In this sample, this clone turned up once. V gene TRBV28 combines with J gene TRBJ1-2, with D possibly being TRBD1 (5 bases). Trimming removed 6 bases at V and 7 bases at J, with 18 bases between. The germline gives CDR1 MDHEN, CDR2 SYDVKM. CDR3 length equals 14 residues. The CDR3 loop reads CASSSSRGIFGYTF. The CDR3 DNA is TGTGCCAGCAGCTCGTCTAGGGGAATTTTTGGCTACACCTTC.

The CDR3 DNA reads TGCGCCAGCAGCCAACTGCGACAGGGACCGGAGCAGTTCTTC. Protein: CASSQLRQGPEQFF. The gene calls are TRBV4-1 and TRBJ2-1; TRBD1 matches 7 bases. V shed 2 bases and J 10 bases; nucleotides not matched to a gene: 8. CDR3 length: 14 residues. Germline V gene data show CDR1 as MGHRA and CDR2 as YSYEKL.

This clone occurred a few times. The chain combines TRBV4-2 with TRBJ2-1; 8 nucleotides agree with TRBD2. V dropped 4 bases and J dropped 7; count of bases not matched to a gene: 12. CDR3 size: 16 residues. The V gene's germline CDR1 is LGHNA and CDR2 YNFKEQ. The CDR3 DNA sequence: TGTGCCAGCAGCCCGCCGGGCAGCGGGAGTATTAATGAGCAGTTCTTC. Translating it yields CASSPPGSGSINEQFF.